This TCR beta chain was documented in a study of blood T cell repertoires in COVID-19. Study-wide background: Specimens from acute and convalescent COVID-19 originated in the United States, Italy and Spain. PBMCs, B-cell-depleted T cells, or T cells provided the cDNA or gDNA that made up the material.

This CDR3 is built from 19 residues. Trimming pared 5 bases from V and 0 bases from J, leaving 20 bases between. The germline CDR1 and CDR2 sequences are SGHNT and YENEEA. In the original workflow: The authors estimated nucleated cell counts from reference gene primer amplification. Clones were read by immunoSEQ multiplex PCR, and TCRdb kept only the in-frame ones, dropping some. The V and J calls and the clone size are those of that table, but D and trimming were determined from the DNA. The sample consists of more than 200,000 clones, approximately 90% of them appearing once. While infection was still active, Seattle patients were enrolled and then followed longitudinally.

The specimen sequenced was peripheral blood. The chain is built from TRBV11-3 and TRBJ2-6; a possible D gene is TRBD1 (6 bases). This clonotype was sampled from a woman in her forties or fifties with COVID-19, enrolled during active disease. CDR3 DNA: TGTGCCAGCAGCACACACAGGGCCCGGATCCTCTCTGGGGCCAACGTCCTGACTTTC. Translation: CASSTHRARILSGANVLTF.